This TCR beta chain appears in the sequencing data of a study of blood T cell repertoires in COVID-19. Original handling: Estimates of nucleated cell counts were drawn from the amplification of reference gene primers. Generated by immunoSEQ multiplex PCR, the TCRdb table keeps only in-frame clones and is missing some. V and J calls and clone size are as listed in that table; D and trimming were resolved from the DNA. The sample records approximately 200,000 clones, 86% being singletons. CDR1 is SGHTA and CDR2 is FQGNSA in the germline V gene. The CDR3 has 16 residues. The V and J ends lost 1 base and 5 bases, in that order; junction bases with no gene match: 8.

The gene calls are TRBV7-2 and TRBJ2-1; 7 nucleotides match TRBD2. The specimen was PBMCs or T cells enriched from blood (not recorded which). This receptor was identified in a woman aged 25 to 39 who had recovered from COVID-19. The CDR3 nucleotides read TGTGCCAGCAGCTTAGATCTTGCGGGAGCCGACAATGAGCAGTTCTTC. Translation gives CASSLDLAGADNEQFF.